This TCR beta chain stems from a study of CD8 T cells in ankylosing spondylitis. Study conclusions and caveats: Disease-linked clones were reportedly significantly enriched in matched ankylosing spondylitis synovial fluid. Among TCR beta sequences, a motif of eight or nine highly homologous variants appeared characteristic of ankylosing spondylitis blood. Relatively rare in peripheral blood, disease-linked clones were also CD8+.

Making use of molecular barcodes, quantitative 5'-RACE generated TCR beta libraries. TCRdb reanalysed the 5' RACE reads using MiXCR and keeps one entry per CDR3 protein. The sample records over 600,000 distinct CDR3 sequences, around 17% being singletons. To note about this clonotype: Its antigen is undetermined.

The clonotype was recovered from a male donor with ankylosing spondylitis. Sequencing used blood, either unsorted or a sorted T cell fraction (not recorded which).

The CDR3 DNA reads as TGTGCCAGCAGTGAAGGCGTGGTTAGACTAGGGGGGCAAGAGACCCAGTACTTC. Protein: CASSEGVVRLGGQETQYF. The chain carries TRBV6-1 and TRBJ2-5; D may be TRBD1 or TRBD2 (6 bases each). V gave up 1 base and J gave up 2 bases, with 20 bases separating them. The CDR3 consists of 18 residues. Germline V gene lookup returns CDR1 MNHNS and CDR2 SASEGT.